This is a list of T cell receptor beta chains from one sample in a study of T cell changes during pregnancy in multiple sclerosis. The assay was immunoSEQ multiplex PCR, and TCRdb's table has in-frame clones only and misses some. This repertoire shows around 120,000 clones, approximately 90% found once; its top ten account for about 3%. Sequencing was performed on peripheral blood, taken after pregnancy. These receptors all stem from a female donor with multiple sclerosis, enrolled in a pregnancy study. The CDR3 runs from the conserved cysteine through the conserved F or W. The order of the fields is V gene, CDR3 protein.

V gene: TRBV12-5; CDR3 protein: CASGLDRHSTGELFF
V gene: TRBV6-5; CDR3 protein: CASSPGAGRGTF
V gene: TRBV4-1; CDR3 protein: CASSQDQGSNEKLFF
V gene: TRBV19; CDR3 protein: CASSGEKLFF
V gene: TRBV12-5; CDR3 protein: CASGLKLLTGRTDTQYF
V gene: TRBV7-8; CDR3 protein: CASSLDGTVHQPQHF
V gene: TRBV27; CDR3 protein: CASRGLAGGNLLSYEQYF
V gene: TRBV2; CDR3 protein: CASSSDRGTSSNQPQHF
V gene: TRBV18; CDR3 protein: CASSPPDSPLHF
V gene: TRBV9; CDR3 protein: CASSLRTGGNSPLHF
V gene: TRBV27; CDR3 protein: CASGDSGAYNEQFF
V gene: TRBV27; CDR3 protein: CASSPDRTGYTF
V gene: TRBV5-1; CDR3 protein: CASSLAGTGEVRGYTF
V gene: TRBV29-1; CDR3 protein: CSVVSAGVETQYF
V gene: TRBV6-6; CDR3 protein: CASSHGTGVSNQPQHF
V gene: TRBV4-1; CDR3 protein: CASSQVEDRGPGYTF
V gene: TRBV29-1; CDR3 protein: CSVVFRGETDTQYF
V gene: TRBV19; CDR3 protein: CASSGGGNQPQHF
V gene: TRBV18; CDR3 protein: CASSPISTGTSGDRQYF
V gene: TRBV15; CDR3 protein: CATSRRFSGVSKETQYF
V gene: TRBV27; CDR3 protein: CASSLTASGGAEETQYF
V gene: TRBV11-2; CDR3 protein: CASSSGIFAGGYTF
V gene: TRBV19; CDR3 protein: CASSQGATRIETQYF